In this sample, the clone carrying this T cell receptor beta chain turned up many times. This entry comes from a study of T cells after yellow fever vaccination. Germline CDR1 SGHAT, CDR2 FQNNGV. The CDR3 spans 13 residues. V lost 6 bases, J lost 4 bases, and 6 bases stayed unmatched. TCRdb processed the 5' RACE reads anew with MiXCR; each CDR3 protein has one entry. The sample records about 75,000 distinct CDR3 sequences, 7.3% being singletons. The clonotype comes from a man in his late teens or twenties who received the YFV17D yellow fever vaccine. The genes are TRBV11-2 and TRBJ2-7; 7 bases agree with TRBD1. The sequenced sample was CD8+ T cells sorted from PBMCs, obtained around 10 days after the first yellow fever vaccination. In DNA form, the CDR3 reads TGTGCCAGCAGGGCCGGGACAGATTACGAGCAGTACTTC. Protein: CASRAGTDYEQYF.